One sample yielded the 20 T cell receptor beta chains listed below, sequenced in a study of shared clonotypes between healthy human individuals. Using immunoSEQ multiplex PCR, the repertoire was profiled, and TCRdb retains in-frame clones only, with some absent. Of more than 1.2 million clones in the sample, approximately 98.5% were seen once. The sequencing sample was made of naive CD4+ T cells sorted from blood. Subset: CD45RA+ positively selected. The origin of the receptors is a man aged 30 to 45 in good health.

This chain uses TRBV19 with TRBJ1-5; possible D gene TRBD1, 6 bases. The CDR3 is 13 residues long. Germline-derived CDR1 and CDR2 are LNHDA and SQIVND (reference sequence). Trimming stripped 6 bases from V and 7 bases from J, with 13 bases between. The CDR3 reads CASRGGSGQPQHF. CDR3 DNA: TGTGCCAGTAGAGGGGGGAGTGGGCAGCCCCAGCATTTT.

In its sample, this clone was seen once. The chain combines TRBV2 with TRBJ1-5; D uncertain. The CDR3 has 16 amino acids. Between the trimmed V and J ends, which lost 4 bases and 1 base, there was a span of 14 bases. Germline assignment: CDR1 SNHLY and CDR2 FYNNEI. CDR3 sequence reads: CASSVWSGMSNQPQHF. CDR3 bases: TGTGCCAGCAGTGTGTGGTCAGGAATGAGCAATCAGCCCCAGCATTTT. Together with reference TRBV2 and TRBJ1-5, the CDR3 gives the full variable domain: EPEVTQTPSHQVTQMGQEVILRCVPISNHLYFYWYRQILGQKVEFLVSFYNNEISEKSEIFDDQFSVERPDGSNFTLKIRSTKLEDSAMYFCASSVWSGMSNQPQHFGDGTRLSIL.

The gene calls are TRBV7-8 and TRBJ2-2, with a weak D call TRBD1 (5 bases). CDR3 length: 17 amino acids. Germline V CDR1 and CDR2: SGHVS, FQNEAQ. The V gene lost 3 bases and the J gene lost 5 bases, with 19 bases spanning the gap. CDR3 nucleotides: TGTGCCAGCAGCTTTGGGGCTCCAAACCCTGGGACCGGGGAGCTGTTTTTT. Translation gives CASSFGAPNPGTGELFF.

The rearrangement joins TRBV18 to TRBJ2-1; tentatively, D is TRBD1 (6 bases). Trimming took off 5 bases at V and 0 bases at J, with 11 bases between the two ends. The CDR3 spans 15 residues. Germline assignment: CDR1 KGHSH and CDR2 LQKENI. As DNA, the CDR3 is TGTGCCAGCTCAGCAGGGGTCCTCTCCTACAATGAGCAGTTCTTC. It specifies CASSAGVLSYNEQFF. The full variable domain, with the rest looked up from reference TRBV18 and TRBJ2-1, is NAGVMQNPRHLVRRRGQEARLRCSPMKGHSHVYWYRQLPEEGLKFMVYLQKENIIDESGMPKERFSAEFPKEGPSILRIQQVVRGDSAAYFCASSAGVLSYNEQFFGPGTRLTVL.

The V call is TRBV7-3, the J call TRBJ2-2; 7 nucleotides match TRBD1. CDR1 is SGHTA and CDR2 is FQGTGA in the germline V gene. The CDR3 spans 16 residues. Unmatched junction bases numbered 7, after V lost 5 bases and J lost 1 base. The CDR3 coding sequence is TGTGCCAGCAGCCGACAGGGTTTAATGAACACCGGGGAGCTGTTTTTT. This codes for CASSRQGLMNTGELFF.

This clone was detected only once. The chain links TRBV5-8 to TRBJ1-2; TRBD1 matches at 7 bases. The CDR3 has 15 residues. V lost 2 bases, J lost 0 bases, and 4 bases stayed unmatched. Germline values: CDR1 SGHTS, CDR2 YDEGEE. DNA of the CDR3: TGTGCCAGCAGCTTCTGGACAGGAGCTAACTATGGCTACACCTTC. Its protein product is CASSFWTGANYGYTF.

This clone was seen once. The CDR3 loop is CASGRGTTNEKLFF. The DNA of the CDR3 is TGTGCCAGCGGGCGGGGGACAACTAATGAAAAACTGTTTTTT. The chain has TRBV28 and TRBJ1-4; D possibly corresponds to TRBD1 (5 bases). This CDR3 has 14 amino acids. CDR1 is MDHEN, CDR2 SYDVKM, per germline. The ends were cut back, 8 bases at V and 0 bases at J, with 10 bases in the middle.

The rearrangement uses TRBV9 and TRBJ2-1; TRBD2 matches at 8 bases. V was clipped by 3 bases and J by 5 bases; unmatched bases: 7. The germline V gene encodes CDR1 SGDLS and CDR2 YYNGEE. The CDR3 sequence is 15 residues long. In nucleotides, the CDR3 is TGTGCCAGCAGCGCGAGCGGGAGAACTGACAATGAGCAGTTCTTC. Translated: CASSASGRTDNEQFF.

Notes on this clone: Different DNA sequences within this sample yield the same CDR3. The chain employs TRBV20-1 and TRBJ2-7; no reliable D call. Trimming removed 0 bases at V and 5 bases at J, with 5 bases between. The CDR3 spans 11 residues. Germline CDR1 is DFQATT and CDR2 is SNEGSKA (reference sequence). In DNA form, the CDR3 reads TGCAGTGCTAGAGATCTCAACGAGCAGTACTTC. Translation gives CSARDLNEQYF.

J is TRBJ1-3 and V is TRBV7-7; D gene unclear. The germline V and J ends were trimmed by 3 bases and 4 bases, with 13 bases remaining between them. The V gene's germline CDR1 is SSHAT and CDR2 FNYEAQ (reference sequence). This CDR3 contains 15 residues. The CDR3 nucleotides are TGTGCCAGCAGCTTCTCGACGGACGTCGGAAACACCATATATTTT. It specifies CASSFSTDVGNTIYF.

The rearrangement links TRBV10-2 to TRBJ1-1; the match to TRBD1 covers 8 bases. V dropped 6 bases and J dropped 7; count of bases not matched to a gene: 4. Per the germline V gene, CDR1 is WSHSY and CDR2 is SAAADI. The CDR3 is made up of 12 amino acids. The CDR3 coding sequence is TGCGCCAGCAGACAGGGGGTCGGTGAAGCTTTCTTT. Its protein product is CASRQGVGEAFF.

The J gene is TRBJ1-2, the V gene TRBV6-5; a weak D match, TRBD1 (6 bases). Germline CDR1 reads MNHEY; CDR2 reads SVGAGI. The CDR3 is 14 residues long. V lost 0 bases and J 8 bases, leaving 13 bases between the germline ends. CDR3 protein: CASSYSGHLFGYTF. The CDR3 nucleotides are TGTGCCAGCAGTTACTCGGGACATCTCTTCGGCTACACCTTC.

The CDR3 is CASSAGPGSAQYF. CDR3 bases: TGTGCCAGCAGCGCGGGGCCCGGGTCGGCGCAGTATTTT. This chain connects TRBV7-2 to TRBJ2-3, with D possibly TRBD2 on 6 matching bases. The germline CDR1 and CDR2 sequences are SGHTA and FQGNSA. The CDR3 sequence is 13 residues long. V was trimmed by 5 bases and J by 10 bases, leaving 16 bases between them.

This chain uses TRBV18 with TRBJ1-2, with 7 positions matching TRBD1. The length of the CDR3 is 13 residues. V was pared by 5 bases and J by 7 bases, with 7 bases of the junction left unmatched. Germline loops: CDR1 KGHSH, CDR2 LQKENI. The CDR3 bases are TGTGCCAGCTCAACATCGACAGGGTCTGGCTACACCTTC. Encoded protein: CASSTSTGSGYTF.

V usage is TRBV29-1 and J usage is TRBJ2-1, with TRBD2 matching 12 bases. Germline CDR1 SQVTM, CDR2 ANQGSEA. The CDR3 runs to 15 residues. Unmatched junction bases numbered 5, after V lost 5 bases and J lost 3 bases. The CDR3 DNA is TGCAGCGTTATGACTAGCGGGAGAGTCTACAATGAGCAGTTCTTC. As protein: CSVMTSGRVYNEQFF.

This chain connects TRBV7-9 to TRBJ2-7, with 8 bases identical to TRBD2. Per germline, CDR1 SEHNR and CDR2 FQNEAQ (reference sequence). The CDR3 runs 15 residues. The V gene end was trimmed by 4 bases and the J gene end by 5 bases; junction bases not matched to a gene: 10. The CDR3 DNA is TGTGCCAGCAGCTCTCGGCGGGGGGTAAATGACGAGCAGTACTTC. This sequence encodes CASSSRRGVNDEQYF.

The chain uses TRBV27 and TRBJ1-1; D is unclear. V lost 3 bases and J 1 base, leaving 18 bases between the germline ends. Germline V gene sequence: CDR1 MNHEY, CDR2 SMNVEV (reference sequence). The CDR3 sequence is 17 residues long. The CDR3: CASSLSFSRTQNTEAFF. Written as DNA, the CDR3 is TGTGCCAGCAGTTTGTCCTTTTCGAGAACCCAGAACACTGAAGCTTTCTTT.

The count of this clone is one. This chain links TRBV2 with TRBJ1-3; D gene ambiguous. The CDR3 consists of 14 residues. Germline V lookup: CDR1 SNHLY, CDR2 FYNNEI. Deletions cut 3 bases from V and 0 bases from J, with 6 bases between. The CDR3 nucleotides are TGTGCCAGCAGTGACGGCGCCTCTGGAAACACCATATATTTT. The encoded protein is CASSDGASGNTIYF.

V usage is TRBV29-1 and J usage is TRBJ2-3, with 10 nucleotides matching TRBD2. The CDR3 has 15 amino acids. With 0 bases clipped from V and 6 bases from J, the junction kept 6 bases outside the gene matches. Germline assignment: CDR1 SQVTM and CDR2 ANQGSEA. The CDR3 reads CSVEDLSGRSDTQYF. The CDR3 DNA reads TGCAGCGTTGAAGATCTTAGCGGGAGGTCGGATACGCAGTATTTT.

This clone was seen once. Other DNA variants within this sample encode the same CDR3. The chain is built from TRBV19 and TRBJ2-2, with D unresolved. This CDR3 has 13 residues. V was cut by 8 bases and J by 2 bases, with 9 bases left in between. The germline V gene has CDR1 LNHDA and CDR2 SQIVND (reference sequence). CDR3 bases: TGTGCCAGTTCCTCCTCTAACACCGGGGAGCTGTTTTTT. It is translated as CASSSSNTGELFF.